This record looks at one T cell receptor (beta chain) sequence and its context. The V and J ends lost 0 bases and 2 bases, in that order; junction bases with no gene match: 4. The CDR3 loop spans 16 amino acids. Germline V gives CDR1 SGDLS, CDR2 YYNGEE. The data stem from a study of blood T cell repertoires in COVID-19. On the study more broadly: Both acute and convalescent COVID-19 samples were obtained from the United States, Italy and Spain. Sources were T cells, B-cell-depleted T cells, or PBMCs; the material itself was cDNA or gDNA.

Authors' processing steps: Reference gene primer amplification in the assay estimated nucleated cell counts. Sequencing was performed with immunoSEQ multiplex PCR; in TCRdb, only in-frame clones are kept and a portion is missing. V and J calls plus clone size are reproduced from that table; the DNA served to infer D and trimming. Among 150,000 to 250,000 clones listed, just under 85% were seen once. Material: peripheral blood. The rearrangement joins TRBV9 to TRBJ1-5, with 8 bases lining up with TRBD1. This TCR was sampled from a human donor with acute or convalescent COVID-19. The donor label of this sample is uncertain. The CDR3 DNA is TGTGCCAGCAGCGTAGGGACAGGGCTCGGCAATCAGCCCCAGCATTTT. Translating it yields CASSVGTGLGNQPQHF.